The clone carrying this T cell receptor (beta chain) appeared a few times. In germline, CDR1 is SGHRS, CDR2 YFSETQ. The CDR3 has 16 residues. The V and J ends lost 0 bases and 8 bases respectively, with 18 bases between them. This entry belongs to a study of blood T cell repertoires in COVID-19. Study summary: Nucleic acid was either cDNA or gDNA, and it came from T cells, B-cell-depleted T cells, or PBMCs.

Followed longitudinally, the Seattle patients had been enrolled during active infection. Authors' data handling: Estimation of nucleated cell counts relied on the amplification of reference gene primers. Profiled with immunoSEQ multiplex PCR; TCRdb holds only in-frame clones, not every one. V, J and clone size derive from that table, while D and trimming were established from the DNA sequence. This sample has some 250,000 clones, with roughly 79% found just once. The sequence derives from a woman over 75 with COVID-19, enrolled during active disease. The sample comprised peripheral blood. The V and J genes are TRBV5-1 and TRBJ2-1; possible D gene TRBD2, 5 bases. The CDR3 DNA follows: TGCGCCAGCAGCTTGGTATCGGGGTTTCGTGTCTATGAGCAGTTCTTC. Amino acid sequence: CASSLVSGFRVYEQFF.